This TCR beta chain was observed in a study of Tregs in tolerant kidney transplant recipients. Comment on this clone: Its antigen is not known.

Study results and caveats: Biological reproducibility was not directly addressed in this study.

Per germline, CDR1 SGHNT and CDR2 YYREEE (reference sequence). With 5 bases removed from V and 0 bases from J, the gap between germline ends came to 13 bases. CDR3 length: 15 residues. Clones were read by immunoSEQ multiplex PCR, and TCRdb kept only the in-frame ones, dropping some. The sample has 240,000 or so clones, about 80% seen once; the top ten hold 0.55% to 0.65%. The rearrangement links TRBV5-4 to TRBJ2-3; D remains ambiguous. The specimen sequenced was CD4+ T cells from blood. This receptor was taken from a human donor in good health. Here the CDR3 DNA reads TGTGCCAGCAGGCTAAGACACACTAGCACAGATACGCAGTATTTT. It codes for CASRLRHTSTDTQYF.